These 12 T cell receptor beta chains came from one sample sequenced in a study of T cell responses to AZD1222 COVID-19 vaccine. The method was immunoSEQ multiplex PCR; TCRdb's version includes in-frame clones alone and lacks a portion of them. The sample records 120,000 or so clones, approximately 90% being singletons. The specimen comprised peripheral blood, sampled on day 0 of AZD1222 vaccination. The receptors originated from an adult in good health.

This clone has only one observation. The chain recombines TRBV5-1 with TRBJ2-3; no definite D call. Germline-derived CDR1 and CDR2 are SGHRS and YFSETQ. The CDR3 contains 15 residues. V lost 1 base to trimming and J lost 0 bases, with 9 bases between them. CDR3 in DNA: TGCGCCAGCAGCTTGATGCGGCAGAGCACAGATACGCAGTATTTT. Its protein product is CASSLMRQSTDTQYF. The whole variable domain, filled in from reference TRBV5-1 and TRBJ2-3, reads KAGVTQTPRYLIKTRGQQVTLSCSPISGHRSVSWYQQTPGQGLQFLFEYFSETQRNKGNFPGRFSGRQFSNSRSEMNVSTLELGDSALYLCASSLMRQSTDTQYFGPGTRLTVL.

This clone has a handful of counts. The CDR3 nucleotides read TGTGCCAGCAGCTTAGTGGGATGGGACCTTTACACCTTC. Translation: CASSLVGWDLYTF. The genes are TRBV7-2 and TRBJ1-2; perhaps TRBD1 as D (5 bases). CDR1 is SGHTA and CDR2 is FQGNSA in the germline V gene. V lost 1 base, J lost 11 bases, and 14 bases lay in between. The CDR3 extends over 13 amino acids.

This chain links TRBV7-2 with TRBJ1-5; D is unclear. V lost 2 bases to trimming and J lost 2 bases, with 10 bases between them. The CDR3 sequence is 15 residues long. Germline-derived CDR1 and CDR2 are SGHTA and FQGNSA. CDR3 nucleotide sequence: TGTGCCAGCAGCTTATTTCGAGGTGGCAATCAGCCCCAGCATTTT. Translating gives CASSLFRGGNQPQHF.

The chain carries TRBV6-5 and TRBJ1-5; the match to TRBD1 covers 8 bases. With 6 bases clipped from V and 2 bases from J, the junction kept 3 bases outside the gene matches. Germline V gene sequence: CDR1 MNHEY, CDR2 SVGAGI. The CDR3 contains 14 residues. As DNA, the CDR3 is TGTGCCAGCAGACGGACAGGGCGCAATCAGCCCCAGCATTTT. Amino acids: CASRRTGRNQPQHF.

The chain carries TRBV6-5 and TRBJ2-1; D uncertain. With 4 bases removed from V and 10 bases from J, the gap between germline ends came to 11 bases. Germline V lookup: CDR1 MNHEY, CDR2 SVGAGI. The CDR3 consists of 12 residues. CDR3 nucleotides: TGTGCCAGCAGTTGGGGATTGAACGAGCAGTTCTTC. This codes for CASSWGLNEQFF.

V usage is TRBV29-1 and J usage is TRBJ2-1, with 7 bases lining up with TRBD1. Trimming took 5 bases from V and 5 from J; bases not matched to a gene: 18. Germline-derived CDR1 and CDR2 are SQVTM and ANQGSEA. The CDR3 sequence is 17 residues long. CDR3 sequence reads: CSVISHPGQAADNEQFF. CDR3 bases: TGCAGCGTTATCTCCCACCCCGGACAGGCGGCGGACAATGAGCAGTTCTTC.

The genes are TRBV28 and TRBJ1-4; 10 nucleotides line up with TRBD1. Germline trimming cut 8 bases from V and 8 bases from J; bases unmatched to any gene: 20. The CDR3 is made up of 18 amino acids. CDR1 and CDR2 (germline): MDHEN, SYDVKM. The CDR3 DNA sequence: TGTGCCAGCGCGACTTGGGGCCCGGGACAGGGGAACGGAGAAAAACTGTTTTTT. This translates into CASATWGPGQGNGEKLFF.

The chain combines TRBV3-1 (or the pseudogene TRBV3-2) with TRBJ1-1; the D is unclear. The CDR3 has 15 amino acids. The germline gives CDR1 LGHDT, CDR2 YNNKEL (reference sequence). The ends were cut back, 0 bases at V and 5 bases at J, with 13 bases in the middle. The chain's CDR3 is CASSQDSYLGTEAFF. Written as DNA, the CDR3 is TGTGCCAGCAGCCAAGACAGCTACCTGGGAACTGAAGCTTTCTTT.

The count of this clone is one. The J gene is TRBJ1-1, the V gene TRBV6-5; D not certain. V was trimmed by 8 bases and J by 6 bases, leaving 22 bases between them. The CDR3 runs 15 residues. CDR1 MNHEY and CDR2 SVGAGI come from the germline V gene. The CDR3 bases are TGTGCCAGCCTTTATCGCCGGGATTTGTATGCTGAAGCTTTCTTT. Protein sequence: CASLYRRDLYAEAFF.

V gene TRBV4-3 combines with J gene TRBJ2-5, with TRBD2 as a possible D gene (7 bases). Germline-derived CDR1 and CDR2 are LGHNA and YSLEER. CDR3 length equals 15 residues. The V end lost 0 bases, the J end lost 6 bases, and 14 bases lay between the germline ends. The CDR3 DNA reads TGCGCCAGCAGCCAAGATAGGGGGGGCGGGAAGACCCAGTACTTC. Its translation: CASSQDRGGGKTQYF.

This clone showed up just once. The chain links TRBV10-3 to TRBJ2-1, with TRBD1 matching 9 bases. Germline CDR1 reads ENHRY; CDR2 reads SYGVKD. This CDR3 has 15 residues. V gave up 7 bases and J gave up 2 bases; unmatched junction bases: 6. As DNA, the CDR3 is TGTGCCATCACCGCGGGACAGGGCGCCTACAATGAGCAGTTCTTC. Its translation is CAITAGQGAYNEQFF.

J is TRBJ1-2 and V is TRBV2, with a tentative D call TRBD1 (6 bases). The V gene lost 4 bases and the J gene lost 0 bases, with 9 bases spanning the gap. This CDR3 has 14 amino acids. Germline CDR1 and CDR2: SNHLY and FYNNEI. CDR3 sequence reads: CASSAQGANYGYTF. CDR3 in DNA: TGTGCCAGCAGTGCACAGGGAGCTAACTATGGCTACACCTTC. Using reference TRBV2 and TRBJ1-2 for the parts outside the CDR3, the full variable domain is EPEVTQTPSHQVTQMGQEVILRCVPISNHLYFYWYRQILGQKVEFLVSFYNNEISEKSEIFDDQFSVERPDGSNFTLKIRSTKLEDSAMYFCASSAQGANYGYTFGSGTRLTVV.